A few counts support the clone carrying this T cell receptor (beta chain). Germline values: CDR1 SQVTM, CDR2 ANQGSEA. The V gene lost 7 bases and the J gene lost 2 bases, with 13 bases spanning the gap. The CDR3 has 13 residues. This entry belongs to a study of T cells after posttransplantation cyclophosphamide. TCRdb's table, derived via immunoSEQ multiplex PCR, lists solely in-frame clones and lacks some. The record shows about 24,000 clones for this sample, with no singletons present. Source material: PBMCs. This receptor was taken from a woman between 55 and 75 years old in good health, CMV-negative, and a related stem cell transplant donor. V is TRBV29-1 and J is TRBJ2-3; TRBD2 is a possible D gene (7 bases). CDR3 DNA: TGCAGCGCCCGGGGGGCCTACACAGATACGCAGTATTTT. This encodes CSARGAYTDTQYF.